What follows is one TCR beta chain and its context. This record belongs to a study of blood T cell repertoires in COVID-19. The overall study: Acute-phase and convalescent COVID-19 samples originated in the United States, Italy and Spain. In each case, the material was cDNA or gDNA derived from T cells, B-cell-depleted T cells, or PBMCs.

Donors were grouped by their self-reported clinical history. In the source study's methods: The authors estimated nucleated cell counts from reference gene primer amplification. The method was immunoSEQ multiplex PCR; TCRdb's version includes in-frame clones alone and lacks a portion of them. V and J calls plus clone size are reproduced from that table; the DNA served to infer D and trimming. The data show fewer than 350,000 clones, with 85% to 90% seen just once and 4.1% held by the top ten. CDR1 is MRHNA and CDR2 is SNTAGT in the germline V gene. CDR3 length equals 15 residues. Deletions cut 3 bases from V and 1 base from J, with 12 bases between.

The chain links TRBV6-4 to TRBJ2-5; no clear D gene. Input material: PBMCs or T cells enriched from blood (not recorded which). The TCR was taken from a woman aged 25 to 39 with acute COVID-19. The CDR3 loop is CASSERPSGQETQYF. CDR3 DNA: TGTGCCAGCAGTGAGCGTCCCTCTGGCCAAGAGACCCAGTACTTC.